The 28 T cell receptor beta chains reported below all come from one sample, sequenced in a study of T cell responses to AZD1222 COVID-19 vaccine. Generated by immunoSEQ multiplex PCR, the TCRdb table keeps only in-frame clones and is missing some. Counted here are 130,000 to 150,000 clones, approximately 88% occurring once; the ten biggest clones make up around 2.3%. Material: peripheral blood, obtained on day 0 of AZD1222 vaccination. These receptors were taken from an adult in good health.

The chain uses TRBV6-5 and TRBJ1-2; TRBD1 might be the D (6 bases). Germline CDR1 and CDR2: MNHEY and SVGAGI. V lost 0 bases to trimming and J lost 8 bases, with 16 bases between them. This CDR3 has 15 amino acids. The chain's CDR3 is CASSYSGLRGTGYTF. The CDR3 nucleotides are TGTGCCAGCAGTTACTCGGGCCTAAGAGGGACAGGCTACACCTTC.

The rearrangement joins TRBV27 to TRBJ1-1, with a weak D call TRBD1 (5 bases). V lost 5 bases to trimming and J lost 4 bases, with 17 bases between them. The CDR3 consists of 15 residues. Per the germline V gene, CDR1 is MNHEY and CDR2 is SMNVEV (reference sequence). CDR3 DNA sequence: TGTGCCAGCAGTGCCGGGTGGGGGTTGAGCACTGAAGCTTTCTTT. Translation: CASSAGWGLSTEAFF.

This clone was counted only a few times. The V call is TRBV27, the J call TRBJ2-4; perhaps TRBD2 as D (6 bases). The germline V gene has CDR1 MNHEY and CDR2 SMNVEV (reference sequence). CDR3 length: 15 residues. V was clipped by 4 bases and J by 6 bases, with 16 bases between them. The chain's CDR3 is CASSWGVGTGNIQYF. DNA of the CDR3: TGTGCCAGCAGTTGGGGGGTCGGCACAGGAAACATTCAGTACTTC.

The gene calls are TRBV5-8 and TRBJ1-2, with D unresolved. The V end lost 0 bases, the J end lost 4 bases, and 4 bases lay between the germline ends. CDR1 is SGHTS and CDR2 is YDEGEE in the germline V gene. CDR3 length: 12 amino acids. This CDR3 reads CASSLDSYGYTF. The CDR3 bases are TGTGCCAGCAGCTTGGACAGCTATGGCTACACCTTC.

The rearrangement joins TRBV23-1 to TRBJ2-7; perhaps D is TRBD1 or TRBD2 (5 bases each). TRBV23-1 is annotated as an ORF whose role is uncertain. CDR3 length: 13 amino acids. V was cut by 11 bases and J by 1 base, with 15 bases left in between. CDR3 sequence: CAGGRGGSYEQYF. The CDR3 DNA is TGCGCCGGGGGACGAGGCGGGTCCTACGAGCAGTACTTC.

This chain uses TRBV7-2 with TRBJ2-7; D unresolved. V lost 5 bases and J lost 0, with 8 bases in between. The CDR3 consists of 13 residues. Germline V CDR1 and CDR2: SGHTA, FQGNSA. The CDR3 protein is CASSTDASYEQYF. CDR3 DNA: TGTGCCAGCAGCACGGACGCCTCCTACGAGCAGTACTTC.

The V call is TRBV6-5, the J call TRBJ1-4; 10 bases line up with TRBD1. Unmatched junction bases numbered 8, after V lost 8 bases and J lost 8 bases. Germline V gives CDR1 MNHEY, CDR2 SVGAGI. This CDR3 contains 14 residues. CDR3 region: CASGYDRGPEKLFF. The CDR3 DNA reads as TGTGCCAGCGGGTACGACAGGGGGCCCGAAAAACTGTTTTTT.

The chain recombines TRBV21-1 with TRBJ2-3; the table assigns TRBD2, which was not confirmed against the DNA. TRBV21-1 is a recognized pseudogene. The CDR3 extends over 16 amino acids. This CDR3 reads CASSKRRAEITDTQYF. CDR3 coding DNA: TGTGCCAGCAGCAAAAGAAGAGCGGAAATCACAGATACGCAGTATTTT.

In the case of this clone: At one boundary the junction diverges from the germline segment, which might be a read error. V is TRBV7-7 and J is TRBJ2-5, with 9 bases lining up with TRBD1. CDR3 size: 15 residues. Germline CDR1 is SSHAT and CDR2 is FNYEAQ (reference sequence). The CDR3 DNA reads TGTGCTAGCAGCTTCGACAGGGGGACTCAAGAGACCCAGTACTTC. This sequence encodes CASSFDRGTQETQYF.

The chain uses TRBV29-1 and TRBJ1-2; 9 nucleotides agree with TRBD1. The CDR3 spans 16 residues. Unmatched junction bases numbered 13, after V lost 3 bases and J lost 5 bases. The germline V gene has CDR1 SQVTM and CDR2 ANQGSEA. CDR3: CSVEFEDRGLFYGYTF. In DNA, the CDR3 is TGCAGCGTTGAGTTTGAGGACAGGGGCCTTTTTTATGGCTACACCTTC.

The CDR3 sequence is CASSPWTGNSPLHF. Written as DNA, the CDR3 is TGCGCCAGCAGCCCCTGGACCGGTAATTCACCCCTCCACTTT. The genes are TRBV5-1 and TRBJ1-6; D gene unclear. The CDR3 has 14 residues. Germline lookup yields CDR1 SGHRS and CDR2 YFSETQ. Trimming took off 4 bases at V and 6 bases at J, with 11 bases between the two ends.

This chain links TRBV4-3 with TRBJ2-5, with D perhaps given as TRBD1 or TRBD2 (5 bases each). The germline gives CDR1 LGHNA, CDR2 YSLEER. V lost 0 bases to trimming and J lost 7 bases, with 15 bases between them. The CDR3 sequence is 15 residues long. This CDR3 is CASSQDVGTTRTQYF. CDR3 nucleotide sequence: TGCGCCAGCAGCCAAGACGTTGGGACGACCAGGACCCAGTACTTC.

V and J are TRBV24-1 and TRBJ2-1; 10 bases match TRBD1. With V trimmed by 0 bases and J by 7 bases, 2 bases remained unmatched. Germline loops: CDR1 KGHDR, CDR2 SFDVKD. The CDR3 has 15 residues. The DNA of the CDR3 is TGTGCCACCAGTGATTTGTTGGACAGGGGGAATGAGCAGTTCTTC. It translates to CATSDLLDRGNEQFF.

The rearrangement joins TRBV28 to TRBJ1-6, with D hard to call. The CDR3 sequence is 16 residues long. Germline V gene data show CDR1 as MDHEN and CDR2 as SYDVKM. The V gene lost 3 bases and the J gene lost 5 bases, with 14 bases spanning the gap. CDR3 DNA sequence: TGTGCCAGCAGTTTCGGGCAAGGCCTCCATAATTCACCCCTCCACTTT. Amino acid sequence: CASSFGQGLHNSPLHF.

The chain has TRBV27 and TRBJ2-3, with TRBD2 matching 10 bases. The V segment lost 5 bases and the J segment 1 base; nucleotides outside the gene matches: 6. CDR3 length: 16 residues. Germline V CDR1 and CDR2: MNHEY, SMNVEV (reference sequence). The CDR3, as DNA: TGTGCCAGCAGTACCCCCAGCGGGAGGGGCACAGATACGCAGTATTTT. It codes for CASSTPSGRGTDTQYF.

This sequence joins TRBV5-1 and TRBJ2-7; D remains ambiguous. Trimming stripped 2 bases from V and 3 bases from J, with 9 bases between. Germline lookup yields CDR1 SGHRS and CDR2 YFSETQ. This CDR3 comprises 13 residues. The CDR3 reads CASSFNTFYEQYF. DNA of the CDR3: TGCGCCAGCAGCTTTAACACCTTCTACGAGCAGTACTTC. Together with reference TRBV5-1 and TRBJ2-7, the CDR3 gives the full variable domain: KAGVTQTPRYLIKTRGQQVTLSCSPISGHRSVSWYQQTPGQGLQFLFEYFSETQRNKGNFPGRFSGRQFSNSRSEMNVSTLELGDSALYLCASSFNTFYEQYFGPGTRLTVT.

The chain combines TRBV12-1 with TRBJ1-5. TRBV12-1 is a listed pseudogene. CDR3 length equals 14 residues. CDR3 sequence (DNA): TGTGCCAGCAGCAACGGGACGGATAATCAGCCCCAGCATTTT. Its translation: CASSNGTDNQPQHF.

For the CDR3, the DNA is TGTGCCAGCAGCCAAGTATCCCTGGGAAGTGGCTACACCTTC. It encodes CASSQVSLGSGYTF. The chain recombines TRBV4-2 with TRBJ1-2; D ambiguous. The length of the CDR3 is 14 residues. Per the germline V gene, CDR1 is LGHNA and CDR2 is YNFKEQ. V was clipped by 1 base and J by 7 bases, with 13 bases between them.

The J gene is TRBJ1-1, the V gene TRBV7-2; no clear D. CDR3 length equals 12 residues. V lost 2 bases to trimming and J lost 7 bases, with 8 bases between them. Germline-derived CDR1 and CDR2 are SGHTA and FQGNSA. The CDR3 region is CASSLRKGEAFF. CDR3 in DNA: TGTGCCAGCAGCTTAAGAAAAGGTGAAGCTTTCTTT.

This sequence joins TRBV19 and TRBJ1-3; D is possibly TRBD1 (5 bases). The CDR3 consists of 18 residues. The V end was cut by 5 bases, the J end by 2 bases, with 22 bases between. From germline, CDR1 is LNHDA and CDR2 SQIVND (reference sequence). CDR3 in DNA: TGTGCCAGTAGTGAGGGACCGGGACTAGGTTCCCCTGGAAACACCATATATTTT. Its translation: CASSEGPGLGSPGNTIYF.

J is TRBJ1-4 and V is TRBV18; TRBD1 might be the D (6 bases). The CDR3 spans 13 residues. Per the germline V gene, CDR1 is KGHSH and CDR2 is LQKENI. V was shortened by 5 bases and J by 7 bases, with 11 bases between the two germline ends. This chain's CDR3 is CASSSGGREKLFF. The CDR3 nucleotides read TGTGCCAGCTCAAGCGGGGGGCGTGAAAAACTGTTTTTT.

The chain links TRBV28 to TRBJ1-1; a possible D gene is TRBD1 (6 bases). The V and J ends lost 2 bases and 1 base respectively, with 8 bases between them. Germline V gives CDR1 MDHEN, CDR2 SYDVKM. The CDR3 length is 14 residues. The CDR3 is CASSLGQTNTEAFF. The CDR3 DNA sequence: TGTGCCAGCAGTTTAGGACAGACGAACACTGAAGCTTTCTTT. Drawing the rest from reference TRBV28 and TRBJ1-1, the complete variable domain is DVKVTQSSRYLVKRTGEKVFLECVQDMDHENMFWYRQDPGLGLRLIYFSYDVKMKEKGDIPEGYSVSREKKERFSLILESASTNQTSMYLCASSLGQTNTEAFFGQGTRLTVV.

This rearrangement joins TRBV2 to TRBJ1-2; D is unclear. This CDR3 spans 12 amino acids. V lost 3 bases to trimming and J lost 12 bases, with 14 bases between them. Germline V gives CDR1 SNHLY, CDR2 FYNNEI. As DNA, the CDR3 is TGTGCCAGCAGTGACGGTCCGACGCGGCACACCTTC. This sequence encodes CASSDGPTRHTF. Looking up the rest from reference TRBV2 and TRBJ1-2 gives the full variable domain: EPEVTQTPSHQVTQMGQEVILRCVPISNHLYFYWYRQILGQKVEFLVSFYNNEISEKSEIFDDQFSVERPDGSNFTLKIRSTKLEDSAMYFCASSDGPTRHTFGSGTRLTVV.

The chain employs TRBV6-2 or TRBV6-3 and TRBJ2-1; 7 bases are a match to TRBD2. Germline CDR1 is MNHEY and CDR2 is SVGEGT. The CDR3 runs 14 residues. V was pared by 0 bases and J by 8 bases, with 4 bases of the junction left unmatched. CDR3 sequence reads: CASSYSGGSYEQFF. The CDR3 coding sequence is TGTGCCAGCAGTTACTCGGGCGGGAGCTATGAGCAGTTCTTC.

The chain carries TRBV29-1 and TRBJ1-1; the match to TRBD1 covers 7 bases. Germline values: CDR1 SQVTM, CDR2 ANQGSEA. This CDR3 is built from 14 residues. With V trimmed by 3 bases and J by 5 bases, 9 bases remained unmatched. This CDR3 reads CSVESGGRRTEAFF. The DNA for the CDR3 is TGCAGCGTTGAGTCAGGGGGGCGCCGAACTGAAGCTTTCTTT.

V gene TRBV27 combines with J gene TRBJ2-5, with no clear D. Germline CDR1 MNHEY, CDR2 SMNVEV (reference sequence). The CDR3 consists of 15 residues. Trimming removed 10 bases from V and 2 bases from J, with 20 bases in between. The CDR3 bases are TGTGCCAAGCCCAACCTCGAGCGTTCGCAAGAGACCCAGTACTTC. Translation: CAKPNLERSQETQYF.

The J gene is TRBJ2-2, the V gene TRBV6-2 or TRBV6-3, with 8 bases that match TRBD2. J was trimmed by 6 bases and V by 6 bases; bases with no gene match: 21. The CDR3 covers 19 residues. CDR1 and CDR2 from the germline V gene are MNHEY and SVGEGT. The CDR3 reads CASSPWRFSAGVVAGELFF. The DNA of the CDR3 is TGTGCCAGCAGCCCCTGGCGGTTTTCAGCGGGAGTGGTGGCCGGGGAGCTGTTTTTT.

This chain joins TRBV12-5 and TRBJ2-1; the D gene is possibly TRBD2 (6 bases). Germline loops: CDR1 LGHNT, CDR2 FRNRAP. This CDR3 comprises 15 residues. Trimming left V 4 bases short and J 4 bases short, with 14 bases between. CDR3 region: CASGSASGVYNEQFF. The CDR3 region has the DNA TGTGCTAGTGGTTCCGCTTCGGGAGTTTACAATGAGCAGTTCTTC.